The rows below give T cell receptor beta chains drawn from one sample of a study of blood T cells in healthy people across ages. MiXCR, applied by TCRdb to the 5' RACE reads, yields one record per CDR3 protein. The repertoire consists of 1,500,000 or so distinct CDR3 sequences, with roughly 64% occurring once and the leading ten covering approximately 7%. The sequencing input was blood. The receptors come from a young man in good health. The CDR3 runs from the conserved cysteine through the conserved F or W. D genes are given only for firm matches. Clone size is given for some rows only: seen once, a few or many times, or a class if the clone is expanded.

V	D	J	size	DNA	CDR3
TRBV20-1	-	TRBJ1-6	-	TGCAGTGCTAGGTTCGGGGGGCTCTATAATTCACCCCTCCACTTT	CSARFGGLYNSPLHF
TRBV6-2/TRBV6-3	-	TRBJ2-7	-	TGTGCCAGCAGTTACGTAACCTCCTACAATGAGCAGTACTTC	CASSYVTSYNEQYF
TRBV20-1	TRBD2	TRBJ2-7	-	TGCAGTGCCAGTAGCGGGAGCGAATCCTACGAGCAGTACTTC	CSASSGSESYEQYF
TRBV6-1	-	TRBJ2-1	few	TGTGCCAGCAGTGATTTAGGGAGGAATGAGCAGTTCTTC	CASSDLGRNEQFF
TRBV7-2	TRBD1	TRBJ2-7	few	TGTGCCAGCAGTTACCGGGACAGGGGCTTATACGAGCAGTACTTC	CASSYRDRGLYEQYF
TRBV7-9	TRBD1	TRBJ1-1	once	TGTGCCAGCAGCTTTAACCGGGACAGGGGCACTGAAGCTTTCTTT	CASSFNRDRGTEAFF
TRBV4-1	-	TRBJ1-5	-	TGCGCCAGCAGCCAAGTGGGGGGAAACAATCAGCCCCAGCATTTT	CASSQVGGNNQPQHF
TRBV4-1	-	TRBJ1-6	many	TGCGCCAGCAGCCAACAGACTAACAATTCACCCCTCCACTTT	CASSQQTNNSPLHF
TRBV4-3	TRBD2	TRBJ2-3	-	TGCGCCAGCAGCCAAGTTGGCGGGGGATACACAGATACGCAGTATTTT	CASSQVGGGYTDTQYF
TRBV27	TRBD1	TRBJ1-1	-	TGTGCCAGCAGTTCCGAGACAGGGGTTCACACTGAAGCTTTCTTT	CASSSETGVHTEAFF
TRBV20-1	TRBD2	TRBJ2-3	-	TGCAGTGCTAGAGATGGAGGTGGAGCGGGAGGTTGGGATACGCAGTATTTT	CSARDGGGAGGWDTQYF
TRBV6-5	TRBD2	TRBJ2-1	few	TGTGCCAGCAGTTACAAGCTAGCGGGTCCGAATGAGCAGTTCTTC	CASSYKLAGPNEQFF
TRBV7-8	-	TRBJ2-2	few	TGTGCCAGCAGCTCCCAATACCCCGGACCCGGGGAGCTGTTTTTT	CASSSQYPGPGELFF
TRBV9	-	TRBJ2-3	-	TGTGCCGGCTCGACCGGACAAAGCACAGATACGCAGTATTTT	CAGSTGQSTDTQYF
TRBV14	-	TRBJ1-2	-	TGTGCCAGCAGCCAAGACACAGGGACATCCGCGTTCTATGGCTACACCTTC	CASSQDTGTSAFYGYTF
TRBV5-4	TRBD1	TRBJ1-2	-	TGTGCCAGCAGCTTACGGACAGGGGAAATGTATGGCTACACCTTC	CASSLRTGEMYGYTF
TRBV6-5	-	TRBJ2-7	-	TGTGCCAGCAGGACGGAGCGCGGAGACAGATCCTACGAGCAGTACTTC	CASRTERGDRSYEQYF
TRBV12-3/TRBV12-4	-	TRBJ1-2	-	TGTGCCAGCTCATCCCCAGGGCGGGGGCACTATGGCTACACCTTC	CASSSPGRGHYGYTF
TRBV7-2	-	TRBJ2-7	-	TGTGCCAGCAGTCCTATAGCTACAAACGAGCAGTACTTC	CASSPIATNEQYF
TRBV4-1	-	TRBJ1-1	-	TGCGCCAGCAGCCACAAAGATAGCGGACAGAGTGAAGCTTTCTTT	CASSHKDSGQSEAFF
TRBV14	TRBD1	TRBJ1-6	-	TGTGCCAGCAGCCCCCTCGGACAGGGGAATTCACCCCTCCACTTT	CASSPLGQGNSPLHF
TRBV27	-	TRBJ2-3	once	TGTGCCAGCAGTGAACAGGCTAGCACAGATACGCAGTATTTT	CASSEQASTDTQYF
TRBV15	-	TRBJ1-1	-	TGTGCCACCAGCAGAGATCCGGGGTACATGAACACTGAAGCTTTCTTT	CATSRDPGYMNTEAFF
TRBV28	TRBD2	TRBJ2-5	-	TGTGCCAGCAGTTGGGCCGGGACTAGCGGGGCCCAAGAGACCCAGTACTTC	CASSWAGTSGAQETQYF
TRBV20-1	TRBD2	TRBJ2-7	-	TGCAGTGCTAGATACCTAGCGGGAGTAGGTGAGCAGTACTTC	CSARYLAGVGEQYF
TRBV4-1	-	TRBJ2-5	-	TGCGCCAGCAGCCAAGAGGTAGTGTCAGGTCAAGAGACCCAGTACTTC	CASSQEVVSGQETQYF
TRBV29-1	-	TRBJ1-4	few	TGCAGCGTTGTTAAGGGGGGGCCGGCGACTAATGAAAAACTGTTTTTT	CSVVKGGPATNEKLFF
TRBV6-6	-	TRBJ1-6	-	TGTGCCAGCTACGGCACCATAGGGGGATGGGGCAATTCACCCCTCCACTTT	CASYGTIGGWGNSPLHF
TRBV6-2/TRBV6-3	-	TRBJ2-7	once	TGTGCCAGCATGACGATGAGGGTTCCATCCTACGAGCAGTACTTC	CASMTMRVPSYEQYF
TRBV10-2	-	TRBJ1-2	few	TGCGCCAGCAGTGACCGCAGGGGACCGACGAGTTATGGCTACACCTTC	CASSDRRGPTSYGYTF
TRBV27	-	TRBJ2-7	-	TGTGCCAGTTGGGGGGGCAGTGAGCAGTACTTC	CASWGGSEQYF
TRBV20-1	-	TRBJ1-5	-	TGCAGTGCTAGAGACAAGGTTTGGGATCAGCCCCAGCATTTT	CSARDKVWDQPQHF
TRBV10-1	-	TRBJ1-2	once	TGCGCCAGCAGTGAGTCGATATTCTATGGCTACACCTTC	CASSESIFYGYTF
TRBV5-1	-	TRBJ2-1	few	TGTGCCAGCAGTGAGGGGTTAAGCTCCTACAATGAGCAGTTCTTC	CASSEGLSSYNEQFF
TRBV29-1	-	TRBJ2-1	-	TGCAGCGTTGAAAGGTCGTTTGAGTTCTTC	CSVERSFEFF
TRBV7-2	TRBD1	TRBJ1-2	-	TGTGCCAGCAGCCCGGAACAGGGGCGCGGCTATGGCTACACCTTC	CASSPEQGRGYGYTF
TRBV4-3	TRBD2	TRBJ2-7	-	TGCGCCAGCAGCCATGGACTAGCTAGGGACGAGCAGTACTTC	CASSHGLARDEQYF
TRBV2	-	TRBJ2-7	few	TGTGCCAGCAGTGAAGGCGGAAACGAGCAGTACTTC	CASSEGGNEQYF
TRBV7-2	-	TRBJ2-7	few	TGTGCCAGCAGCTTAGACGGGCTCTACGAGCAGTACTTC	CASSLDGLYEQYF
TRBV25-1	-	TRBJ2-5	once	TGTGCCAGCAGTGACTTCCGGGGAGAGCAGTACTTC	CASSDFRGEQYF